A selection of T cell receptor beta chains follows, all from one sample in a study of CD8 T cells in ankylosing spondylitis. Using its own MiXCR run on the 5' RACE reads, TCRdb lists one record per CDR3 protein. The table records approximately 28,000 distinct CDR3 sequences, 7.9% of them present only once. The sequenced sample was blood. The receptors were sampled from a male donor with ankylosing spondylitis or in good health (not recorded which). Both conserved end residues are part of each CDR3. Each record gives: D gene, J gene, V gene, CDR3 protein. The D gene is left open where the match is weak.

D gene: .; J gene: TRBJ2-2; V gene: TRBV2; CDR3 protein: CASSVGVARSTGELFF
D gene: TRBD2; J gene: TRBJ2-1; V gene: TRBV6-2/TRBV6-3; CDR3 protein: CASSYRLAGLNEQFF
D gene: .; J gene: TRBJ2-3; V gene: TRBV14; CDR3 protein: CASSQRGLASTDTQYF
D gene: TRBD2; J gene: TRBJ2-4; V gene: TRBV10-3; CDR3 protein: CAISDLGGADIQYF
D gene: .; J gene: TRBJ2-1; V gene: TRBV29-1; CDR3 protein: CSVEVTPGVNEQFF
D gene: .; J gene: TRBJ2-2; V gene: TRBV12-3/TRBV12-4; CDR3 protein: CASTLGPRESTGELFF
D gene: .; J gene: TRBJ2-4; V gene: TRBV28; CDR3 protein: CASSLPSRGNIQYF
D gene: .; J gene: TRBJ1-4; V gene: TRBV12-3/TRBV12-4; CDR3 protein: CASSFRTANEKLFF
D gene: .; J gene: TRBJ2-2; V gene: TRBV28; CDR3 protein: CASSSSGELFF
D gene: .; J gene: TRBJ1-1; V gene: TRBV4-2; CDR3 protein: CASSQVQQTMNTEAFF
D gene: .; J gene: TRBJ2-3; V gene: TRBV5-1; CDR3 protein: CASSLARSTDTQYF
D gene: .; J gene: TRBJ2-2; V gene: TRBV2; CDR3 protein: CASRFGASGTGELFF
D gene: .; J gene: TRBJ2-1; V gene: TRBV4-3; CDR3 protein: CASSQGANEQFF
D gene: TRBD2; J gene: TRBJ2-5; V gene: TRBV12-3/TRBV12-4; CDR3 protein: CASRLAGWETQYF
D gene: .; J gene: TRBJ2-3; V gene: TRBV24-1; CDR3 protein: CATSRVGNTDTQYF
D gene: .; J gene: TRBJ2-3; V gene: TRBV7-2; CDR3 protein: CASSPLGTDTQYF
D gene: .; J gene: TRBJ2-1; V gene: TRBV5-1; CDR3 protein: CASSAGRESSYNEQFF
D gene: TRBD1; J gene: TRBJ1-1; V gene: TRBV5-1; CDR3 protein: CASSIQDRAEAFF
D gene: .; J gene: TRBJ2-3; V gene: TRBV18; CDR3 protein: CASSPGLGTDTQYF
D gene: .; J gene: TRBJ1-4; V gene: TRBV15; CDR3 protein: CATSREAGANEKLFF
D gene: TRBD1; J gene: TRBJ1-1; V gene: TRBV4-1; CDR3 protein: CASSLLLPAGTGGTEAFF
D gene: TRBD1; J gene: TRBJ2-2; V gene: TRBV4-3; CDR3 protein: CASSRGTGATGELFF
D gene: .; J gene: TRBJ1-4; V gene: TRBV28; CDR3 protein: CASSLDPRTDPNEKLFF
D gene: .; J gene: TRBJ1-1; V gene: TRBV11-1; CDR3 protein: CASSLGGQAFF
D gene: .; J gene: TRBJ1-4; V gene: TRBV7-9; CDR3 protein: CASSFGVTNEKLFF
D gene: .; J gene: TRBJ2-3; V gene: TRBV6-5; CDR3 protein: CASSYKAEARREYF
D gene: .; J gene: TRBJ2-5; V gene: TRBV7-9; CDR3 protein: CASSLRTLQETQYF
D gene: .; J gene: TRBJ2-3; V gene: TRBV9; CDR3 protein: CASTLGGYGLTDTQYF
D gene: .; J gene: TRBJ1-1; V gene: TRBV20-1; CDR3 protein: CSATIMGVNTEAFF
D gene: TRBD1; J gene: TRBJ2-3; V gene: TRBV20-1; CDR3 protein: CSATATGGRSTDTQYF
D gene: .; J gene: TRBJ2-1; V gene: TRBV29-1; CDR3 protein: CSVEGGLQGDEQFF
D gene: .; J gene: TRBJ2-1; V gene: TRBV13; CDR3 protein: CASSTEGTGNEQFF
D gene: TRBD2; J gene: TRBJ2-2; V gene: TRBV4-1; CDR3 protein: CASSQVQGGTGELFF
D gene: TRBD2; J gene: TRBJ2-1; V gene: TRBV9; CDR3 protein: CASSVSGSSYNEQFF
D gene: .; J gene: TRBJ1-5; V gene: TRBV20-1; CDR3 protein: CSASLGTPGDLSNQPQHF
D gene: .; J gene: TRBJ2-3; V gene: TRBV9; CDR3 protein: CASSDGLYSTDTQYF
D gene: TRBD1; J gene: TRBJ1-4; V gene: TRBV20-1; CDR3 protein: CSASPLSRGAANEKLFF
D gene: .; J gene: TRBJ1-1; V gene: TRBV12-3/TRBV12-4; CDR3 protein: CASSFSDREAFF
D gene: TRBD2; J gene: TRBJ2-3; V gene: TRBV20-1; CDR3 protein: CSAARTSSAADTQYF